These 2 T cell receptor beta chains share one sample of origin, sequenced in a study of cytomegalovirus exposure and HLA in healthy donors. Researchers ran the PCR with 60 Vbeta and 13 Jbeta primers. The assay was immunoSEQ multiplex PCR, and TCRdb's table has in-frame clones only and misses some. The sample carries 55,000 to 85,000 clones, roughly 66% recorded once. Sequenced input: PBMCs. The origin of the receptors is a woman in her 50s in good health and CMV-seronegative.

This clone was recorded once. The chain links TRBV6-5 to TRBJ2-1; 9 bases line up with TRBD2. Germline assignment: CDR1 MNHEY and CDR2 SVGAGI. The trim removed 6 bases at V and 15 bases at J, leaving 6 bases unmatched. The CDR3 extends over 11 amino acids. Here the CDR3 DNA reads TGTGCCAGCAGGCTAGGGACTAGCATGTTCTTC. Translating it yields CASRLGTSMFF.

This clone was found a few times. The rearrangement uses TRBV19 and TRBJ1-1; no clear D. Trimming stripped 5 bases from V and 6 bases from J, with 16 bases between. Germline-derived CDR1 and CDR2 are LNHDA and SQIVND (reference sequence). The CDR3 extends over 14 amino acids. CDR3 in amino acids: CASSSDGRIPEAFF. The CDR3 bases are TGTGCCAGTAGTTCGGACGGGAGGATCCCTGAAGCTTTCTTT. Full variable domain (remainder filled in from reference TRBV19 and TRBJ1-1): DGGITQSPKYLFRKEGQNVTLSCEQNLNHDAMYWYRQDPGQGLRLIYYSQIVNDFQKGDIAEGYSVSREKKESFPLTVTSAQKNPTAFYLCASSSDGRIPEAFFGQGTRLTVV.